The 16 T cell receptor beta chains below all came from one sample that was sequenced in a study of PD-L1 blockade in urothelial cancer. Sequencing used immunoSEQ multiplex PCR; TCRdb keeps in-frame clones, though not all of them. Counted here are tens of thousands of clones, 85% to 90% occurring once; the ten biggest clones make up approximately 15%. Specified time point: pretreatment peripheral blood. Material: PBMCs, obtained around atezolizumab (anti-PD-L1) treatment. These receptors were collected from a man in his 60s with urothelial cancer.

The V and J genes are TRBV25-1 and TRBJ1-2; D not resolved. V shed 3 bases and J shed 7 bases, with 15 bases lying between them. Germline V lookup: CDR1 MGHDK, CDR2 SYGVNS. CDR3 length equals 14 residues. The CDR3: CASSEAGRLLGYTF. In DNA, the CDR3 is TGTGCCAGCAGTGAGGCTGGGAGGTTACTTGGCTACACCTTC.

This clone was seen a single time. The rearrangement links TRBV7-9 to TRBJ2-2, with a possible D match to TRBD2 (5 bases). V was shortened by 1 base and J by 7 bases, with 7 bases between the two germline ends. The CDR3 is 13 amino acids. Germline lookup yields CDR1 SEHNR and CDR2 FQNEAQ (reference sequence). The CDR3 reads CASSLGRFGELFF. CDR3 in DNA: TGTGCCAGCAGCTTAGGGAGGTTCGGGGAGCTGTTTTTT.

The sample holds one count of this clone. The genes are TRBV11-1 and TRBJ2-7; D is perhaps TRBD1 (5 bases). V was shortened by 1 base and J by 3 bases, with 13 bases between the two germline ends. CDR1 SGHAT and CDR2 FQDESV come from the germline V gene (reference sequence). The CDR3 is 15 amino acids. CDR3 in amino acids: CASSLVGQGGYEQYF. The CDR3 DNA reads as TGTGCCAGCAGCTTAGTGGGGCAGGGCGGCTACGAGCAGTACTTC.

This clone has just one count. V is TRBV18 and J is TRBJ1-3, with 7 nucleotides matching TRBD1. The junction had 7 bases not matched to a gene; V was cut back by 5 bases and J by 0 bases. This CDR3 spans 16 amino acids. From germline, CDR1 is KGHSH and CDR2 LQKENI. The CDR3 region is CASSFEQGPSGNTIYF. The CDR3 nucleotides read TGTGCCAGCTCATTTGAACAGGGGCCCTCTGGAAACACCATATATTTT. The whole variable domain, remainder taken from reference TRBV18 and TRBJ1-3, is NAGVMQNPRHLVRRRGQEARLRCSPMKGHSHVYWYRQLPEEGLKFMVYLQKENIIDESGMPKERFSAEFPKEGPSILRIQQVVRGDSAAYFCASSFEQGPSGNTIYFGEGSWLTVV.

The chain joins TRBV18 to TRBJ2-1, with D perhaps TRBD2 (5 bases). There are 13 residues in the CDR3. V shed 3 bases and J shed 10 bases, with 13 bases lying between them. From germline, CDR1 is KGHSH and CDR2 LQKENI. CDR3 protein: CASSPQEAEEQFF. Written as DNA, the CDR3 is TGTGCCAGCTCACCCCAGGAGGCCGAGGAGCAGTTCTTC.

V gene TRBV18 combines with J gene TRBJ2-3; no clear D. The V and J ends lost 1 base and 5 bases respectively, with 19 bases between them. The CDR3 has 17 residues. The germline V gene encodes CDR1 KGHSH and CDR2 LQKENI. The chain's CDR3 is CASSPRVGVQTGDTQYF. The CDR3 nucleotides are TGTGCCAGCTCACCACGGGTTGGAGTTCAAACGGGAGATACGCAGTATTTT.

The chain carries TRBV4-3 and TRBJ1-1; 11 bases are a match to TRBD1. The length of the CDR3 is 17 residues. Germline V lookup: CDR1 LGHNA, CDR2 YSLEER. Trimming removed 2 bases from V and 3 bases from J; junction bases left unmatched: 8. DNA of the CDR3: TGCGCCAGCAGCCAATCGGACAGGGGGCTCGGGCACACTGAAGCTTTCTTT. This sequence encodes CASSQSDRGLGHTEAFF.

The V gene is TRBV27, the J gene TRBJ2-7; 7 bases line up with TRBD2. The CDR3 covers 14 residues. The germline CDR1 and CDR2 sequences are MNHEY and SMNVEV (reference sequence). The trim removed 2 bases at V and 3 bases at J, leaving 4 bases unmatched. The CDR3 DNA follows: TGTGCCAGCAGTTTAGGTCCGGGGGGCTACGAGCAGTACTTC. Residues: CASSLGPGGYEQYF.

The chain links TRBV28 to TRBJ2-5; perhaps TRBD1 as D (5 bases). From germline, CDR1 is MDHEN and CDR2 SYDVKM. CDR3 size: 12 residues. Trimming removed 11 bases at V and 1 base at J, with 11 bases between. Written as DNA, the CDR3 is TGTGCCTTACGAGACAGCCAAGAGACCCAGTACTTC. It is translated as CALRDSQETQYF.

V gene TRBV4-2 combines with J gene TRBJ1-1; TRBD1 aligns across 9 bases. The CDR3 is 18 residues long. The J segment lost 0 bases and the V segment lost 7 bases, leaving 15 bases of the junction unmatched. Looked up from germline, CDR1 is LGHNA and CDR2 is YNFKEQ. CDR3 in amino acids: CASNRWIGTGSMNTEAFF. The CDR3 DNA is TGTGCCAGCAACCGTTGGATTGGGACAGGGTCCATGAACACTGAAGCTTTCTTT.

The chain has TRBV6-1 and TRBJ2-1, with D perhaps TRBD2 (6 bases). Germline V CDR1 and CDR2: MNHNS, SASEGT. Trimming removed 7 bases at V and 2 bases at J, with 12 bases between. The CDR3 is made up of 14 amino acids. The CDR3 reads CASTEGLPYNEQFF. The CDR3 nucleotides are TGTGCCAGCACGGAGGGGTTGCCCTACAATGAGCAGTTCTTC.

The chain employs TRBV28 and TRBJ1-5; D gene unclear. Per germline, CDR1 MDHEN and CDR2 SYDVKM. The V and J ends lost 6 bases and 2 bases respectively, with 17 bases between them. This CDR3 has 16 amino acids. The CDR3 DNA is TGTGCCAGCAGCACATCGTCAGGTTCTGGCAATCAGCCCCAGCATTTT. This sequence encodes CASSTSSGSGNQPQHF. Combining the CDR3 with reference TRBV28 and TRBJ1-5 gives the whole variable domain DVKVTQSSRYLVKRTGEKVFLECVQDMDHENMFWYRQDPGLGLRLIYFSYDVKMKEKGDIPEGYSVSREKKERFSLILESASTNQTSMYLCASSTSSGSGNQPQHFGDGTRLSIL.

The J gene is TRBJ1-3, the V gene TRBV12-5; D perhaps matches TRBD1 (6 bases). V was trimmed by 4 bases and J by 0 bases, leaving 10 bases between them. The germline V gene has CDR1 LGHNT and CDR2 FRNRAP. The CDR3 consists of 15 residues. The CDR3 sequence is CASGSDRSSGNTIYF. The CDR3 DNA is TGTGCTAGTGGTTCAGACAGGAGCTCTGGAAACACCATATATTTT.

CDR3 nucleotide sequence: TGTGCCAGCAGCTTTACAAACACCTACCAAGAGACCCAGTACTTC. Its translation is CASSFTNTYQETQYF. V is TRBV7-2 and J is TRBJ2-5; D unclear. The CDR3 is 15 residues long. The V and J ends lost 3 bases and 0 bases respectively, with 11 bases between them. Germline V gives CDR1 SGHTA, CDR2 FQGNSA.

This chain joins TRBV29-1 and TRBJ2-5; D is possibly TRBD2 (7 bases). V gave up 6 bases and J gave up 3 bases, with 14 bases separating them. CDR1 is SQVTM and CDR2 is ANQGSEA in the germline V gene. The CDR3 is made up of 13 amino acids. In DNA form, the CDR3 reads TGCAGCGTGCAAGGGGGGGGCGAAGAGACCCAGTACTTC. Encoded protein: CSVQGGGEETQYF.

V gene TRBV5-5 combines with J gene TRBJ1-1; D unresolved. Looked up from germline, CDR1 is SGHKS and CDR2 is YYEKEE (reference sequence). V lost 0 bases and J 3 bases, leaving 15 bases between the germline ends. This CDR3 contains 16 residues. CDR3 sequence: CASSLGNGVGHTEAFF. For the CDR3, the DNA is TGTGCCAGCAGCTTGGGTAACGGGGTGGGCCACACTGAAGCTTTCTTT.